Following are 4 T cell receptor beta chains from one sample sequenced in a study of blood T cell repertoires in COVID-19. The data were produced by immunoSEQ multiplex PCR, yet TCRdb's version contains in-frame clones alone and is incomplete. The sample holds roughly 250,000 clones; roughly 87% are singletons and the top ten take 2.6%. Sequenced: PBMCs or T cells enriched from blood (not recorded which). The receptors originated from a woman in her 30s with acute COVID-19.

The V and J genes are TRBV5-6 and TRBJ1-2; unclear D gene. The germline gives CDR1 SGHDT, CDR2 YYEEEE. The ends were cut back, 0 bases at V and 0 bases at J, with 6 bases in the middle. CDR3 size: 14 residues. CDR3: CASSLEQANYGYTF. CDR3 sequence (DNA): TGTGCCAGCAGCTTGGAACAAGCTAACTATGGCTACACCTTC.

J is TRBJ2-7 and V is TRBV21-1; the table's D call of TRBD1 was not tested on the DNA. TRBV21-1 is shown as a pseudogene. This CDR3 is built from 12 residues. In nucleotides, the CDR3 is TGTGCCAGTCTCCGGGACAGGGACGAGCAGTACTTC. Amino acid sequence: CASLRDRDEQYF.

The chain recombines TRBV5-6 with TRBJ1-6; TRBD1 matches at 9 bases. The CDR3 loop spans 18 amino acids. Per germline, CDR1 SGHDT and CDR2 YYEEEE. V lost 2 bases and J lost 4; bases outside the gene matches: 10. DNA for the CDR3: TGTGCCAGCAGCTTTGGGCCGGGACAGGGTGGATATAATTCACCCCTCCACTTT. Translating it yields CASSFGPGQGGYNSPLHF. Supplemented by reference TRBV5-6 and TRBJ1-6, the full variable domain reads DAGVTQSPTHLIKTRGQQVTLRCSPKSGHDTVSWYQQALGQGPQFIFQYYEEEERQRGNFPDRFSGHQFPNYSSELNVNALLLGDSALYLCASSFGPGQGGYNSPLHFGNGTRLTVT.

This chain links TRBV18 with TRBJ2-6; tentative D call: TRBD2 (5 bases). The CDR3 consists of 16 residues. Trimming removed 4 bases at V and 0 bases at J, with 10 bases between. The germline gives CDR1 KGHSH, CDR2 LQKENI. In DNA, the CDR3 is TGTGCCAGCTCACGTCTAGCACTCTCTGGGGCCAACGTCCTGACTTTC. Protein sequence: CASSRLALSGANVLTF.